The entry below describes one TCR beta chain. The data were obtained in a study of blood T cell repertoires in COVID-19. The trim removed 8 bases at V and 5 bases at J, leaving 10 bases unmatched. Germline values: CDR1 LNHDA, CDR2 SQIVND (reference sequence). The CDR3 totals 14 residues. Authors' methods: Reference gene primer amplification gave nucleated cell count estimates. Clones were sequenced by immunoSEQ multiplex PCR, and TCRdb holds only the in-frame ones, with some missing. The DNA gave D and trimming, while V, J and clone size come from that table. The table includes about 200,000 clones, 85% to 90% detected once.

This sequence was found in a man in his fifties or sixties with acute or convalescent COVID-19. The chain links TRBV19 to TRBJ1-1, with 8 bases aligning to TRBD1. Sequencing input: peripheral blood. CDR3 sequence: CASCRGQGVTEAFF. The CDR3 nucleotides read TGTGCCAGTTGCAGGGGGCAGGGCGTGACTGAAGCTTTCTTT.